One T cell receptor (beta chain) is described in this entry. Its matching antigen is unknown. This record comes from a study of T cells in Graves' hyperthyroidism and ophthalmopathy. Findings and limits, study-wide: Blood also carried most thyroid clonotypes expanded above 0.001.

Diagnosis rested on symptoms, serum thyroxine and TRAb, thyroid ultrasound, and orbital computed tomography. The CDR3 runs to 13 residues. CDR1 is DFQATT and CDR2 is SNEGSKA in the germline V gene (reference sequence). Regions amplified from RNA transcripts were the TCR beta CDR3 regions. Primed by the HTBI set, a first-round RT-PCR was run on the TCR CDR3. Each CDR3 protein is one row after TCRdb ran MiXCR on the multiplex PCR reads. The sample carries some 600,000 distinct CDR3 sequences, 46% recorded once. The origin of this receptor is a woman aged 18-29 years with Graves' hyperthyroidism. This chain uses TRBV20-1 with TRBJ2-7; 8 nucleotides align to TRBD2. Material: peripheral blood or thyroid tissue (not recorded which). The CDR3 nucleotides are TGCAGCGCCGAATATCTTAGCGGGAATGAGCAGTACTTC. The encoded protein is CSAEYLSGNEQYF.